The 25 T cell receptor beta chains below all came from one sample that was sequenced in a study of T cells after yellow fever vaccination. MiXCR, run by TCRdb on the 5' RACE reads, gives a single entry per CDR3 protein. This table has about 350,000 distinct CDR3 sequences, approximately 8% appearing once. The specimen was PBMCs, collected roughly 46 days after the first yellow fever vaccination. The receptors shown here come from a man aged 18 to 35 who received the YFV17D yellow fever vaccine.

The chain employs TRBV19 and TRBJ2-6; D gene uncertain. The germline V gene encodes CDR1 LNHDA and CDR2 SQIVND (reference sequence). The CDR3 consists of 16 residues. V shed 0 bases and J shed 4 bases, with 10 bases lying between them. CDR3 in DNA: TGTGCCAGTAGTATAGAGGGCTTTTGGGGGGCCAACGTCCTGACTTTC. Protein sequence: CASSIEGFWGANVLTF.

This chain connects TRBV7-3 to TRBJ1-2; D remains ambiguous. V was shortened by 3 bases and J by 3 bases, with 14 bases between the two germline ends. The CDR3 length is 15 residues. Germline V gene lookup returns CDR1 SGHTA and CDR2 FQGTGA. CDR3 in DNA: TGTGCCAGCAGCTTGGACGGGAACAATTACTATGGCTACACCTTC. Translated: CASSLDGNNYYGYTF. The full variable domain, completed using reference TRBV7-3 and TRBJ1-2, is GAGVSQTPSNKVTEKGKYVELRCDPISGHTALYWYRQSLGQGPEFLIYFQGTGAADDSGLPNDRFFAVRPEGSVSTLKIQRTERGDSAVYLCASSLDGNNYYGYTFGSGTRLTVV.

The genes are TRBV5-1 and TRBJ2-7; TRBD1 might be the D (6 bases). The ends were cut back, 2 bases at V and 6 bases at J, with 9 bases in the middle. Germline CDR1 SGHRS, CDR2 YFSETQ. The length of the CDR3 is 12 residues. CDR3 nucleotide sequence: TGCGCCAGCAGCTTAACAGGGTCCGAGCAGTACGTC. Protein sequence: CASSLTGSEQYV.

J is TRBJ2-4 and V is TRBV7-2; D is possibly TRBD1 (6 bases). Germline CDR1 SGHTA, CDR2 FQGNSA. The germline V and J ends were trimmed by 0 bases and 8 bases, with 11 bases remaining between them. This CDR3 contains 14 residues. Written as DNA, the CDR3 is TGTGCCAGCAGCTTAGCGGGGGCTCGAGACATTCAGTACTTC. Translation gives CASSLAGARDIQYF.

The gene calls are TRBV7-3 and TRBJ2-5, with D possibly being TRBD2 (6 bases). CDR1 is SGHTA, CDR2 FQGTGA, per germline. The CDR3 runs to 14 residues. V shed 6 bases and J shed 1 base, with 12 bases lying between them. The CDR3 reads CASSPRGSQETQYF. Here the CDR3 DNA reads TGTGCCAGCAGTCCCCGGGGGTCCCAAGAGACCCAGTACTTC.

This clonotype came up a few times. This rearrangement joins TRBV10-3 to TRBJ2-5; 8 nucleotides align to TRBD2. The germline gives CDR1 ENHRY, CDR2 SYGVKD. The CDR3 is 14 residues long. J lost 5 bases, V lost 3 bases, and 5 bases had no gene match. CDR3 amino acids: CAISDIPSGETQYF. The DNA for the CDR3 is TGTGCCATCAGTGATATTCCTAGCGGGGAGACCCAGTACTTC.

This clonotype has just a few counts. This chain connects TRBV11-2 to TRBJ2-1, with 12 bases fitting TRBD1. With 5 bases clipped from V and 5 bases from J, the junction kept 10 bases outside the gene matches. The germline V gene encodes CDR1 SGHAT and CDR2 FQNNGV. The CDR3 loop spans 17 amino acids. The CDR3 DNA follows: TGTGCCAGCAGCCCAAGTGGGACAGGGGGCGTCCACAATGAGCAGTTCTTC. Protein sequence: CASSPSGTGGVHNEQFF.

The chain carries TRBV27 and TRBJ1-5, with 9 positions matching TRBD1. V dropped 8 bases and J dropped 6; count of bases not matched to a gene: 8. Germline V gene sequence: CDR1 MNHEY, CDR2 SMNVEV (reference sequence). This CDR3 spans 14 amino acids. CDR3 amino acids: CASSPGQGFQPQHF. CDR3 coding DNA: TGTGCCAGCTCGCCGGGACAGGGCTTTCAGCCCCAGCATTTT.

The chain has TRBV7-9 and TRBJ2-3; D ambiguous. Germline V gives CDR1 SEHNR, CDR2 FQNEAQ (reference sequence). The CDR3 runs to 13 residues. V gave up 2 bases and J gave up 4 bases, with 7 bases separating them. CDR3 sequence reads: CASSLPSADTQYF. The CDR3, as DNA: TGTGCCAGCAGCTTACCCTCTGCAGATACGCAGTATTTT. The whole variable domain, remainder taken from reference TRBV7-9 and TRBJ2-3, is DTGVSQNPRHKITKRGQNVTFRCDPISEHNRLYWYRQTLGQGPEFLTYFQNEAQLEKSRLLSDRFSAERPKGSFSTLEIQRTEQGDSAMYLCASSLPSADTQYFGPGTRLTVL.

The chain uses TRBV6-1 and TRBJ2-6; 9 positions match TRBD1. Germline-derived CDR1 and CDR2 are MNHNS and SASEGT. This CDR3 comprises 20 residues. With 4 bases clipped from V and 1 base from J, the junction kept 14 bases outside the gene matches. In nucleotides, the CDR3 is TGTGCCAGCAGTGGACCCACAGGGGGCTATACACTGTCTGGGGCCAACGTCCTGACTTTC. It yields the protein CASSGPTGGYTLSGANVLTF.

This clonotype was seen more than once but under ten times. The genes are TRBV30 and TRBJ1-1; 10 bases align to TRBD1. Per germline, CDR1 GTSNPN and CDR2 SVGIG (reference sequence). With 4 bases clipped from V and 3 bases from J, the junction kept 2 bases outside the gene matches. The CDR3 runs to 13 residues. The CDR3 reads CAWTTGGYTEAFF. Here the CDR3 DNA reads TGTGCCTGGACGACAGGGGGCTACACTGAAGCTTTCTTT. Combining the CDR3 with reference TRBV30 and TRBJ1-1 gives the whole variable domain SQTIHQWPATLVQPVGSPLSLECTVEGTSNPNLYWYRQAAGRGLQLLFYSVGIGQISSEVPQNLSASRPQDRQFILSSKKLLLSDSGFYLCAWTTGGYTEAFFGQGTRLTVV.

A few counts support this clonotype. The chain is built from TRBV11-2 and TRBJ2-3; the D is unclear. V was clipped by 2 bases and J by 1 base, with 16 bases between them. CDR3 length: 17 amino acids. Per the germline V gene, CDR1 is SGHAT and CDR2 is FQNNGV. Written as DNA, the CDR3 is TGTGCCAGCAGCTTATATATCCAGGCTAGGGGCACAGATACGCAGTATTTT. Translated: CASSLYIQARGTDTQYF.

The chain joins TRBV6-5 to TRBJ2-1; D ambiguous. The CDR3 contains 13 residues. Trimming shortened V by 2 bases and J by 7 bases, and 9 bases separated the two germline ends. Germline-derived CDR1 and CDR2 are MNHEY and SVGAGI. Here the CDR3 reads CASSYGARNEQFF. The CDR3 region has the DNA TGTGCCAGCAGTTACGGAGCAAGGAATGAGCAGTTCTTC.

Ten or more counts support this clonotype. The rearrangement uses TRBV10-1 and TRBJ2-2; TRBD1 might be the D (5 bases). V was trimmed by 4 bases and J by 6 bases, leaving 9 bases between them. The CDR3 spans 13 residues. The germline V gene has CDR1 WNHNN and CDR2 SYGVQD (reference sequence). The CDR3 DNA reads TGCGCCAGCAGTGCCAGGGTTCCCGGGGAGCTGTTTTTT. Protein: CASSARVPGELFF.

Only a few counts were recorded for this clonotype. The V call is TRBV6-1, the J call TRBJ1-2; possibly TRBD1 for D (6 bases). V lost 5 bases and J lost 4, with 14 bases in between. Per the germline V gene, CDR1 is MNHNS and CDR2 is SASEGT. This CDR3 comprises 14 residues. CDR3 DNA: TGTGCCAGCAGTCCGACAGGAGACGTCTATGGCTACACCTTC. Amino acids: CASSPTGDVYGYTF.

This clonotype was found a few times. Germline and junction disagree at one end, which may indicate a read error. The rearrangement joins TRBV5-1 to TRBJ2-2; D gene uncertain. The CDR3 spans 15 residues. From germline, CDR1 is SGHRS and CDR2 YFSETQ. CDR3 DNA sequence: TGCGCCAGCAGATTGGTCCCGCAAGGAACCGGGGAGCTGTTTTTT. Translation: CASRLVPQGTGELFF.

This clonotype was detected a few times. This chain links TRBV4-1 with TRBJ1-1, with a tentative D call TRBD1 (6 bases). Germline V gives CDR1 MGHRA, CDR2 YSYEKL. V was shortened by 4 bases and J by 3 bases, with 18 bases between the two germline ends. The CDR3 has 16 residues. This CDR3 is CASSPTRDIQYTEAFF. DNA of the CDR3: TGCGCCAGCAGCCCCACTAGGGACATACAATACACTGAAGCTTTCTTT.

The CDR3 region has the DNA TGTGCCAGCAGTTACTCGACATACAGACCCTATGGCTACACCTTC. Protein product: CASSYSTYRPYGYTF. The chain joins TRBV6-5 to TRBJ1-2; D ambiguous. Per the germline V gene, CDR1 is MNHEY and CDR2 is SVGAGI. The ends were cut back, 0 bases at V and 4 bases at J, with 12 bases in the middle. The CDR3 runs to 15 residues.

The gene calls are TRBV7-2 and TRBJ1-3; D remains ambiguous. Per the germline V gene, CDR1 is SGHTA and CDR2 is FQGNSA. The CDR3 extends over 17 amino acids. Trimming pared 1 base from V and 0 bases from J, leaving 13 bases between. Here the CDR3 DNA reads TGTGCCAGCAGCTTAGTATCAGGACCATACTCTGGAAACACCATATATTTT. This gives the protein CASSLVSGPYSGNTIYF.

This clonotype occurred many times. The chain is built from TRBV7-6 and TRBJ2-7, with TRBD2 as a possible D gene (6 bases). The V end was cut by 4 bases, the J end by 2 bases, with 12 bases between. The CDR3 totals 14 residues. Germline-derived CDR1 and CDR2 are SGHVS and FNYEAQ. For the CDR3, the DNA is TGTGCCAGCAGCTCGGGACTGGCACCCTACGAGCAGTACTTC. Translated: CASSSGLAPYEQYF.

The chain joins TRBV29-1 to TRBJ2-2; D is uncertain. This CDR3 is 12 amino acids long. Germline V lookup: CDR1 SQVTM, CDR2 ANQGSEA. V lost 3 bases and J lost 2, with 4 bases in between. DNA for the CDR3: TGCAGCGTTGACTTAAACACCGGGGAGCTGTTTTTT. This codes for CSVDLNTGELFF.

This clonotype was detected only a few times. This chain links TRBV11-2 with TRBJ2-1; no clear D. The V gene lost 5 bases and the J gene lost 2 bases, with 7 bases spanning the gap. The length of the CDR3 is 13 residues. Germline V gene sequence: CDR1 SGHAT, CDR2 FQNNGV. The CDR3 nucleotides are TGTGCCAGCAGCCGGACGGCCTACAATGAGCAGTTCTTC. Protein: CASSRTAYNEQFF.

This clonotype turned up a few times. V is TRBV4-2 and J is TRBJ2-1, with 12 bases fitting TRBD2. The CDR3 is made up of 15 amino acids. The ends lost 4 bases at V and 8 bases at J; junction bases unmatched: 6. CDR1 and CDR2 (germline): LGHNA, YNFKEQ. CDR3 nucleotide sequence: TGTGCCAGCAGCCCGGCACTAGCGGGGGGCCATGAGCAGTTCTTC. Translation: CASSPALAGGHEQFF.

Ten or more counts support this clonotype. This chain uses TRBV9 with TRBJ2-1; D is unresolved. Germline loops: CDR1 SGDLS, CDR2 YYNGEE. The CDR3 has 14 amino acids. With 5 bases removed from V and 0 bases from J, the gap between germline ends came to 9 bases. CDR3 amino acids: CASRPLSSYNEQFF. For the CDR3, the DNA is TGTGCCAGCAGACCCCTGAGCTCCTACAATGAGCAGTTCTTC.

The sample holds a few counts of this clonotype. This chain joins TRBV6-5 and TRBJ2-1; TRBD2 aligns across 8 bases. This CDR3 has 16 residues. Germline V gene lookup returns CDR1 MNHEY and CDR2 SVGAGI. V was clipped by 5 bases and J by 2 bases; unmatched bases: 8. CDR3 region: CASSNTGGGPYNEQFF. CDR3 nucleotide sequence: TGTGCCAGCAGTAACACCGGCGGGGGGCCCTACAATGAGCAGTTCTTC.